The T cell receptor (beta chain) described here comes from a study of T cells after posttransplantation cyclophosphamide. Study results and caveats: Later post-transplant blood repertoires were often dominated by donor CD8+ memory clones.

In this sample, this clone turned up many times. Its target is unknown. Some clones are missing from TCRdb's copy, which holds only in-frame ones; the method was immunoSEQ multiplex PCR. The sample contains approximately 35,000 clones, none of them singletons. On the day of bone marrow donation, the related graft donor provided peripheral blood. The TCR comes from a girl aged 5 to 17 in good health, CMV-negative, and a related stem cell transplant donor. Sequencing was carried out using PBMCs.

The CDR3 loop is CASSSPTSGSPYEQYF. The CDR3 DNA follows: TGTGCCAGCAGTTCTCCGACTAGCGGTTCACCCTACGAGCAGTACTTC. The J gene is TRBJ2-7, the V gene TRBV28; 9 bases agree with TRBD2. Unmatched junction bases numbered 9, after V lost 4 bases and J lost 2 bases. Per the germline V gene, CDR1 is MDHEN and CDR2 is SYDVKM. The CDR3 is 16 amino acids.